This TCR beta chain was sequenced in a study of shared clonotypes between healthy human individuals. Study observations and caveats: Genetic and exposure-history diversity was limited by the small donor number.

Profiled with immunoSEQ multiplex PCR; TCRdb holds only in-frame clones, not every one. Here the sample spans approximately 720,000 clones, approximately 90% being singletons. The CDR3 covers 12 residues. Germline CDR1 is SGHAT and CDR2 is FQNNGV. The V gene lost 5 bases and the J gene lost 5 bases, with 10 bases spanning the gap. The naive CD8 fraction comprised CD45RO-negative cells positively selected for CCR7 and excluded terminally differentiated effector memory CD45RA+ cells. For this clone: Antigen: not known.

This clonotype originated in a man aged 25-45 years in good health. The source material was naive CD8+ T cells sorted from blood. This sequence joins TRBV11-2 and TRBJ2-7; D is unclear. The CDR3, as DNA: TGTGCCAGCAGCCTTGTAGTCCACGAGCAGTACTTC. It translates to CASSLVVHEQYF.